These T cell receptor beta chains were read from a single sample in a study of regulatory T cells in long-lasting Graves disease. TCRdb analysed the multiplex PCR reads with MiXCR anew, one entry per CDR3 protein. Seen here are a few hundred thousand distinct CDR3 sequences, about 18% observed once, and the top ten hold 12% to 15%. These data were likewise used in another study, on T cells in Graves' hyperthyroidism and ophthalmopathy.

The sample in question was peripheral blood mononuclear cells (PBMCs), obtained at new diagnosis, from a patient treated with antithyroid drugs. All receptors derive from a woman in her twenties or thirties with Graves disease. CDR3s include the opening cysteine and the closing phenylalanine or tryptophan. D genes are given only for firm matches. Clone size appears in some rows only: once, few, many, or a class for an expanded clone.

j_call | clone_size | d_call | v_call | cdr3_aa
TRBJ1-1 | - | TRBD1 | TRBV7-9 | CASSPRTGEEAFF
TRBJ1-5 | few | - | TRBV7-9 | CASSLAGGRPNQPQHF
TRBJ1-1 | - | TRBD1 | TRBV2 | CASRVPGQGNMNTEAFF
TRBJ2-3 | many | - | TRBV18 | CASSRQDTQYF
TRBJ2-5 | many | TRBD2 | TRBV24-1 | CATSDHGTSGAEETQYF
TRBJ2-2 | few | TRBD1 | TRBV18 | CASSPRTGMDTGELFF
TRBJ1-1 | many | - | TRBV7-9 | CASSREQNTEAFF
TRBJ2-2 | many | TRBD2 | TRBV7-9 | CASRVAGAAGELFF
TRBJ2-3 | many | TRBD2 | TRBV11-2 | CASSLVGGGADTQYF
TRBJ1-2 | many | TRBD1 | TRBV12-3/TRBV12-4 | CASSARDRGYPTPKTNYGYTF
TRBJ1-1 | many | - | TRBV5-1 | CASSFSPSGDTEAFF
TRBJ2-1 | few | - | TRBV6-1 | CASRAAGIDPNEQFF
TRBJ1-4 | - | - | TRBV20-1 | CSASWAEGDEKLFF
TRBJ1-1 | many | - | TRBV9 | CASSVEPENTEAFF
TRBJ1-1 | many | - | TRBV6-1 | CASSVGSGNTEAFF
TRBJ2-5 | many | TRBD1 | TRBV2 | CASSRDRDQETQYF
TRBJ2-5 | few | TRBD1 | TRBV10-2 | CASGQGARQETQYF
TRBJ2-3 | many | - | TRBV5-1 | CASSLRDFQGPDTQYF
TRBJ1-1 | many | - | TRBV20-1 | CSAPTTGGKNTEAFF
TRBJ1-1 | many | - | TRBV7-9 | CASHRRENTEAFF
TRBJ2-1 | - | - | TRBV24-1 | CATSDMNEQFF
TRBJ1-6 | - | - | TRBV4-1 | CASSQEGQLLNSPLHF
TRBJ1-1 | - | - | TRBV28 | CASSLIFREGWNTEAFF
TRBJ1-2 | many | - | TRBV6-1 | CASSDLLRWGYTF
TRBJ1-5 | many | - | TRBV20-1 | CSASDPAEPQHF
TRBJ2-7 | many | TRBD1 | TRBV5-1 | CASSFRDRAYEQYF
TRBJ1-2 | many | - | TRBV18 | CASSPRDRTTGGYTF
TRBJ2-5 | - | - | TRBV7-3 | CASSLTGYLAQETQYF
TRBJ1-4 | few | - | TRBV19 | CASSHRWKTPTNEKLFF
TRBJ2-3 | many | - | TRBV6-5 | CASSYFGGSDTQYF
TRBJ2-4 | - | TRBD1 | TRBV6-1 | CASSDWDRGGLAKNIQYF
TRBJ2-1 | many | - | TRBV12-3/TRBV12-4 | CASSLATPGNEQFF
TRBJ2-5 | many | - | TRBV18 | CAGSPPNLGETQYF
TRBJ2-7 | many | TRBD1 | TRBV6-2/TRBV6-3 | CASSLWTGDYEQYF
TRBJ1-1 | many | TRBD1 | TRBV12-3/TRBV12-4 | CASSFGGTGGEAFF
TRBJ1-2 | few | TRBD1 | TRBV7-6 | CATHVGQGAFGYTF
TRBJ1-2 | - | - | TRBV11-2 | CAMQPGPYGYTF
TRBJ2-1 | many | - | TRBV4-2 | CASSQDVGGQLYNEQFF
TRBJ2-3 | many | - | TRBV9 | CASTEGTPLNTDTQYF
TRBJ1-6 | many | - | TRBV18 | CASSPRQTRYSPLHF
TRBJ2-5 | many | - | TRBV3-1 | CASGWGGAQETQYF
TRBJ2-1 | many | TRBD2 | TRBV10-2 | CASTTSGGTYNEQFF
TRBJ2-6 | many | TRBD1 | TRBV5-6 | CASSGWTGGSSGANVLTF
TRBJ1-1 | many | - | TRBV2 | CASRDTMGNTEAFF
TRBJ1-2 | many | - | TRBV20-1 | CSATVVSMTPYGYTF
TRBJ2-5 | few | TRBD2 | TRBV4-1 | CASSQVVPGGRETQYF
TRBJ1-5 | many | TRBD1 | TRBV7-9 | CASSPDRASGPQHF
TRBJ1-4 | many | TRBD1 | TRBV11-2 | CASSLTGATEKLFF
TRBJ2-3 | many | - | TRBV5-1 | CASSPRTRTGTDTQYF
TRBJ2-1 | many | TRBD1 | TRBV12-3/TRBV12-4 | CASSFWTGNYNEQFF
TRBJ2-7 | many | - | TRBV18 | CASSPPGSLILYEQYF
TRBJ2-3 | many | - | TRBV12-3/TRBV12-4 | CASSFSGNTQYF
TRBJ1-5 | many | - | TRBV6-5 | CASSYGRGNQPQHF
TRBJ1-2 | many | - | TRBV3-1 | CASSHDFYGYTF
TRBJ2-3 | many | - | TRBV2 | CASSEWAGPDTQYF
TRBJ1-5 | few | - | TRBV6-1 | CASGGRVGQPQHF
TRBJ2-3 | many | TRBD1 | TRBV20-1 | CSATGGTFTDTQYF